The 26 T cell receptor beta chains reported below all come from one sample, sequenced in a study of CD8 T cells in ankylosing spondylitis. A single record per CDR3 protein comes from TCRdb applying MiXCR to the 5' RACE reads. The sample includes just over 300,000 distinct CDR3 sequences, less than 25% of them seen just once. The sequencing input was blood, either unsorted or a sorted T cell fraction (not recorded which). All receptors derive from a female donor with ankylosing spondylitis or in good health (not recorded which).

The rearrangement joins TRBV5-1 to TRBJ2-3; D perhaps matches TRBD1 (5 bases). The CDR3 contains 14 residues. V lost 2 bases to trimming and J lost 7 bases, with 14 bases between them. The germline CDR1 and CDR2 sequences are SGHRS and YFSETQ. CDR3 loop: CASSFGQGKNTQYF. The CDR3 DNA is TGCGCCAGCAGCTTTGGGCAGGGAAAGAATACGCAGTATTTT.

J is TRBJ1-5 and V is TRBV20-1; unclear D gene. Germline V gives CDR1 DFQATT, CDR2 SNEGSKA (reference sequence). The CDR3 extends over 14 amino acids. With 5 bases removed from V and 0 bases from J, the gap between germline ends came to 11 bases. The CDR3 sequence is CSAGRFDSNQPQHF. CDR3 coding DNA: TGCAGTGCTGGCCGCTTTGATAGCAATCAGCCCCAGCATTTT.

The chain is built from TRBV29-1 and TRBJ2-1; D not resolved. V was pared by 1 base and J by 0 bases, with 10 bases between. This CDR3 has 15 residues. CDR1 and CDR2 from the germline V gene are SQVTM and ANQGSEA. CDR3 sequence: CSVEGRAASYNEQFF. CDR3 sequence (DNA): TGCAGCGTTGAAGGGAGAGCAGCCTCCTACAATGAGCAGTTCTTC.

The J gene is TRBJ2-7, the V gene TRBV4-3; D gene unclear. The CDR3 sequence is 13 residues long. Germline V gene data show CDR1 as LGHNA and CDR2 as YSLEER. Between the trimmed V and J ends, which lost 0 bases and 6 bases, there was a span of 9 bases. The CDR3 DNA sequence: TGCGCCAGCAGCCAAGATGTGCTTAGCGAGCAGTACTTC. This translates into CASSQDVLSEQYF.

The genes are TRBV28 and TRBJ2-4; D not certain. Trimming left V 7 bases short and J 0 bases short, with 16 bases between. CDR3 length: 16 amino acids. Germline V CDR1 and CDR2: MDHEN, SYDVKM. CDR3 amino acids: CASTSVLAVAKNIQYF. The CDR3 nucleotides are TGTGCCAGCACCTCAGTTTTAGCCGTAGCCAAAAACATTCAGTACTTC.

This chain's CDR3 is CSAVFNMRQYF. The CDR3 nucleotides read TGCAGTGCCGTCTTTAATATGAGGCAGTATTTT. The rearrangement links TRBV20-1 to TRBJ2-3; D remains ambiguous. The germline V gene has CDR1 DFQATT and CDR2 SNEGSKA (reference sequence). Trimming took 6 bases from V and 11 from J, leaving 15 bases between them. The CDR3 covers 11 residues.

Comments on this clonotype: At one of its ends the junction is not consistent with the germline gene, which may arise from a read error. V is TRBV29-1 and J is TRBJ2-2; 8 bases are a match to TRBD2. The germline gives CDR1 SQVTM, CDR2 ANQGSEA. The CDR3 runs 14 residues. The CDR3 coding sequence is TGCAGCGCCGGGACTAGTGGAACCACCGGGGAGCTGTATTTT. It codes for CSAGTSGTTGELYF.

This clonotype was seen a handful of times. The CDR3 DNA reads as TGTGCCAGCACTAAAGGGGGCGCAGATACGCAGTATTTT. This encodes CASTKGGADTQYF. The chain has TRBV5-5 and TRBJ2-3; TRBD1 matches 7 bases. The CDR3 sequence is 13 residues long. Unmatched junction bases numbered 5, after V lost 6 bases and J lost 4 bases. Germline assignment: CDR1 SGHKS and CDR2 YYEKEE (reference sequence).

This clonotype has just a few counts. The CDR3 sequence: CASTYQPRGEAFF. For the CDR3, the DNA is TGTGCCAGCACTTATCAACCCAGGGGTGAAGCTTTCTTT. The gene calls are TRBV6-6 and TRBJ1-1, with D maybe TRBD1 (6 bases). Trimming shortened V by 7 bases and J by 7 bases, and 16 bases separated the two germline ends. Germline-derived CDR1 and CDR2 are MNHNY and SVGAGI (reference sequence). The length of the CDR3 is 13 residues.

The genes are TRBV6-1 and TRBJ1-2; the D is unclear. The germline V gene encodes CDR1 MNHNS and CDR2 SASEGT. Trimming left V 6 bases short and J 0 bases short, with 11 bases between. The CDR3 contains 14 residues. CDR3 DNA: TGTGCCAGCAGCCGTATGCCAGCTAACTATGGCTACACCTTC. Amino acids: CASSRMPANYGYTF.

This clonotype has a count of ten or more. The genes are TRBV12-3 or TRBV12-4 and TRBJ2-1; no clear D gene. Trimming shortened V by 5 bases and J by 7 bases, and 9 bases separated the two germline ends. CDR3 length equals 12 residues. CDR3 bases: TGTGCCAGCAGTCTGTCCCGAAATGAGCAGTTCTTC. Translation gives CASSLSRNEQFF.

The chain has TRBV20-1 and TRBJ2-3; perhaps TRBD2 as D (5 bases). Per the germline V gene, CDR1 is DFQATT and CDR2 is SNEGSKA (reference sequence). V was clipped by 5 bases and J by 8 bases, with 17 bases between them. This CDR3 has 13 amino acids. CDR3 sequence reads: CSALRRSESTQYF. Here the CDR3 DNA reads TGCAGTGCTCTCCGTCGTAGCGAGAGTACGCAGTATTTT.

V and J are TRBV15 and TRBJ2-2; 10 positions match TRBD2. The CDR3 sequence is 16 residues long. V gave up 3 bases and J gave up 7 bases; unmatched junction bases: 8. Germline assignment: CDR1 LNHNV and CDR2 YYDKDF (reference sequence). The CDR3 bases are TGTGCCACCAGCAGCCGACCTAGCGGGAGAGACGGGGAGCTGTTTTTT. Protein product: CATSSRPSGRDGELFF.

The rearrangement joins TRBV20-1 to TRBJ2-1, with 7 positions matching TRBD2. This CDR3 region has 16 residues. J lost 2 bases, V lost 0 bases, and 7 bases had no gene match. Germline CDR1 and CDR2: DFQATT and SNEGSKA (reference sequence). DNA of the CDR3: TGCAGTGCTAGAGATGCGGCGGGAGTCACCTACAATGAGCAGTTCTTC. It encodes CSARDAAGVTYNEQFF.

J is TRBJ1-2 and V is TRBV27, with TRBD1 matching 7 bases. This CDR3 is built from 15 residues. Germline lookup yields CDR1 MNHEY and CDR2 SMNVEV (reference sequence). The J segment lost 5 bases and the V segment lost 6 bases, leaving 12 bases of the junction unmatched. The DNA for the CDR3 is TGTGCCAGCAGCAGAGGACAGGAGATTCAATATGGCTACACCTTC. It translates to CASSRGQEIQYGYTF.

The chain recombines TRBV23-1 with TRBJ2-1, with D perhaps TRBD2 (6 bases). TRBV23-1 is filed as an ORF, its function uncertain. V was shortened by 6 bases and J by 1 base, with 16 bases between the two germline ends. This CDR3 is 16 amino acids long. In nucleotides, the CDR3 is TGCGCCAGCAGCCTAAAGGAGGGTCCATCCTACAATGAGCAGTTCTTC. Residues: CASSLKEGPSYNEQFF.

V and J are TRBV5-6 and TRBJ2-2, with a tentative D call TRBD2 (5 bases). V lost 0 bases and J lost 0, with 12 bases in between. The CDR3 contains 17 residues. Germline CDR1 SGHDT, CDR2 YYEEEE. The CDR3 protein is CASSLAVAPANTGELFF. In nucleotides, the CDR3 is TGTGCCAGCAGCTTGGCCGTAGCGCCAGCGAACACCGGGGAGCTGTTTTTT.

This clonotype was seen a few times. This sequence joins TRBV7-8 and TRBJ2-7; 7 bases fit TRBD2. The CDR3 length is 13 residues. CDR1 SGHVS and CDR2 FQNEAQ come from the germline V gene. Trimming removed 6 bases from V and 2 bases from J; junction bases left unmatched: 4. CDR3 in DNA: TGTGCCAGCAGGGAGGGAGGGGCCTACGAGCAGTACTTC. It yields the protein CASREGGAYEQYF.

At least ten counts were recorded for this clonotype. The chain couples TRBV7-2 to TRBJ2-1; D not certain. Germline V gives CDR1 SGHTA, CDR2 FQGNSA. Trimming pared 3 bases from V and 7 bases from J, leaving 10 bases between. The CDR3 is 13 residues long. CDR3 sequence reads: CASSFNLGNEQFF. The CDR3 DNA follows: TGTGCCAGCAGCTTTAATCTAGGGAATGAGCAGTTCTTC.

The chain combines TRBV20-1 with TRBJ1-2; D uncertain. With 0 bases removed from V and 4 bases from J, the gap between germline ends came to 12 bases. The CDR3 is 14 amino acids. Germline V gene lookup returns CDR1 DFQATT and CDR2 SNEGSKA (reference sequence). The CDR3 nucleotides read TGCAGTGCTAGAGAAAGGTCCAGGACCTATGGCTACACCTTC. It codes for CSARERSRTYGYTF.

The rearrangement uses TRBV2 and TRBJ2-3; D call uncertain. Trimming shortened V by 0 bases and J by 2 bases, and 6 bases separated the two germline ends. Germline-derived CDR1 and CDR2 are SNHLY and FYNNEI. CDR3 length: 14 amino acids. The CDR3 DNA reads as TGTGCCAGCAGTGAAGCGCGACACACAGATACGCAGTATTTT. This translates into CASSEARHTDTQYF.

CDR3 in DNA: TGTGCCAGCAGTTTTCAGTCAGGCAGCACAGATACGCAGTATTTT. Translating it yields CASSFQSGSTDTQYF. The chain recombines TRBV12-3 or TRBV12-4 with TRBJ2-3; D ambiguous. The CDR3 has 15 amino acids. The germline V and J ends were trimmed by 3 bases and 0 bases, with 10 bases remaining between them.

This clonotype turned up a few times. The rearrangement links TRBV7-2 to TRBJ1-2, with D possibly TRBD1 on 5 matching bases. The CDR3 length is 16 residues. Germline V gene lookup returns CDR1 SGHTA and CDR2 FQGNSA. Trimming took 4 bases from V and 4 from J, leaving 19 bases between them. CDR3 DNA sequence: TGTGCCAGCAGCTCGTTCCGGGGCCGCGGAGGCTATGGCTACACCTTC. It translates to CASSSFRGRGGYGYTF.

The sample holds many counts of this clonotype. This rearrangement joins TRBV10-3 to TRBJ2-3, with 12 bases lining up with TRBD2. Germline V lookup: CDR1 ENHRY, CDR2 SYGVKD. The CDR3 runs to 16 residues. V dropped 9 bases and J dropped 5; count of bases not matched to a gene: 12. In nucleotides, the CDR3 is TGTGCCATTGGACTAGCGGGATTGTCTGGTGAAGATACGCAGTATTTT. Encoded protein: CAIGLAGLSGEDTQYF.

This clonotype was seen only a few times. The rearrangement links TRBV5-1 to TRBJ1-2, with D uncertain. CDR3 length: 16 amino acids. Germline CDR1 reads SGHRS; CDR2 reads YFSETQ. V lost 0 bases and J 8 bases, leaving 20 bases between the germline ends. CDR3 region: CASSLDVISAADGYTF. CDR3 DNA sequence: TGCGCCAGCAGCTTGGACGTGATCAGTGCGGCGGACGGCTACACCTTC.

The chain combines TRBV19 with TRBJ2-1, with 7 bases aligning to TRBD1. This CDR3 is built from 13 residues. J lost 2 bases, V lost 10 bases, and 5 bases had no gene match. Germline CDR1 is LNHDA and CDR2 is SQIVND (reference sequence). The CDR3 bases are TGTGCCACTCTACAGGGGCCCTACAATGAGCAGTTCTTC. It translates to CATLQGPYNEQFF.